Listed below are T cell receptor beta chains from one sample, sequenced in a study of blood T cell repertoires in COVID-19. Clones were read by immunoSEQ multiplex PCR, and TCRdb kept only the in-frame ones, dropping some. Here the sample spans over 70,000 clones, roughly 78% being singletons. The sample taken for sequencing was peripheral blood. All receptors derive from a woman between 65 and 79 years old with acute or convalescent COVID-19. Both conserved end residues are part of each CDR3. The D gene is left open where the match is weak.

J gene: TRBJ1-3; D gene: -; V gene: TRBV3-1/TRBV3-2; CDR3 protein: CASSQDLWGRGNTIYF; CDR3 DNA: TGTGCCAGCAGCCAAGATTTGTGGGGGCGAGGAAACACCATATATTTT
J gene: TRBJ2-7; D gene: -; V gene: TRBV27; CDR3 protein: CASSPRQESYEQYF; CDR3 DNA: TGTGCCAGCAGTCCGAGACAGGAATCCTACGAGCAGTACTTC
J gene: TRBJ2-5; D gene: -; V gene: TRBV28; CDR3 protein: CASSLEGLGTQYF; CDR3 DNA: TGTGCCAGCAGTTTAGAGGGTTTGGGGACCCAGTACTTC
J gene: TRBJ2-3; D gene: TRBD2; V gene: TRBV19; CDR3 protein: CASSPRLAGVTDTQYF; CDR3 DNA: TGTGCCAGTAGTCCCCGACTAGCGGGGGTGACAGATACGCAGTATTTT
J gene: TRBJ1-5; D gene: -; V gene: TRBV19; CDR3 protein: CASSSGVALQPQHF; CDR3 DNA: TGTGCCAGTAGCTCAGGGGTTGCACTGCAGCCCCAGCATTTT
J gene: TRBJ2-1; D gene: TRBD2; V gene: TRBV7-3; CDR3 protein: CASRAIAGANEQFF; CDR3 DNA: TGTGCCAGCAGGGCTATAGCGGGAGCCAATGAGCAGTTCTTC
J gene: TRBJ1-5; D gene: -; V gene: TRBV7-2; CDR3 protein: CASSLGGFGQPQHF; CDR3 DNA: TGTGCCAGCAGCTTAGGCGGTTTTGGTCAGCCCCAGCATTTT
J gene: TRBJ1-2; D gene: -; V gene: TRBV28; CDR3 protein: CASRHGQTSGGYTF; CDR3 DNA: TGTGCCAGCAGACACGGACAGACCTCGGGTGGCTACACCTTC
J gene: TRBJ2-5; D gene: -; V gene: TRBV5-1; CDR3 protein: CASSSTGRETQYF; CDR3 DNA: TGCGCCAGCAGCTCTACAGGGAGAGAGACCCAGTACTTC
J gene: TRBJ1-4; D gene: -; V gene: TRBV28; CDR3 protein: CASRGTPTEKLFF; CDR3 DNA: TGTGCCAGCAGGGGGACACCAACTGAAAAACTGTTTTTT
J gene: TRBJ1-6; D gene: -; V gene: TRBV3-1/TRBV3-2; CDR3 protein: CASSEGGTNSPLHF; CDR3 DNA: TGTGCCAGCAGCGAGGGAGGAACAAATTCACCCCTCCACTTT
J gene: TRBJ1-5; D gene: -; V gene: TRBV6-2/TRBV6-3; CDR3 protein: CASSYAGDQPQHF; CDR3 DNA: TGTGCCAGCAGTTACGCAGGTGATCAGCCCCAGCATTTT
J gene: TRBJ2-7; D gene: -; V gene: TRBV19; CDR3 protein: CASSKVHGSYEQYF; CDR3 DNA: TGTGCCAGTAGTAAAGTCCACGGCTCCTACGAGCAGTACTTC
J gene: TRBJ2-1; D gene: TRBD2; V gene: TRBV5-4; CDR3 protein: CASSLGLAGGLDREQFF; CDR3 DNA: TGTGCCAGCAGCTTGGGACTAGCGGGAGGACTCGATCGGGAGCAGTTCTTC